Listed here are 7 T cell receptor beta chains from one sample, sequenced in a study of T cells in Graves' hyperthyroidism and ophthalmopathy. The source material, RNA transcripts, was used to amplify TCR beta CDR3 regions. First-round RT-PCR with HTBI primers amplified the TCR CDR3 region. TCRdb recomputed calls from the multiplex PCR reads with MiXCR, one row per CDR3 protein. This table has hundreds of thousands of distinct CDR3 sequences, roughly 50% appearing once. The sample consisted of peripheral blood or thyroid tissue (not recorded which). These receptors all come from a young woman with Graves' hyperthyroidism.

This chain links TRBV7-9 with TRBJ2-7; possible D gene TRBD1, 6 bases. Germline CDR1 is SEHNR and CDR2 is FQNEAQ (reference sequence). CDR3 length: 11 amino acids. V gave up 5 bases and J gave up 5 bases, with 7 bases separating them. Here the CDR3 reads CASSHRDEQYF. The CDR3 DNA reads TGTGCCAGCAGCCACAGGGACGAGCAGTACTTC.

This clonotype was counted a few times. This chain connects TRBV19 to TRBJ2-7, with 11 bases lining up with TRBD1. The length of the CDR3 is 13 residues. V trimming: 4 bases; J trimming: 5 bases; junction bases outside the gene matches: 1. The V gene's germline CDR1 is LNHDA and CDR2 SQIVND (reference sequence). DNA of the CDR3: TGTGCCAGTAGTAGGGGACAGGGGGACGAGCAGTACTTC. This encodes CASSRGQGDEQYF.

V usage is TRBV10-3 and J usage is TRBJ1-3, with D perhaps TRBD1 (6 bases). CDR1 ENHRY and CDR2 SYGVKD come from the germline V gene. The CDR3 has 16 amino acids. Trimming pared 6 bases from V and 0 bases from J, leaving 15 bases between. Here the CDR3 reads CAISFADSYSGNTIYF. CDR3 nucleotide sequence: TGTGCCATCAGCTTCGCGGACAGTTACTCTGGAAACACCATATATTTT.

In this sample, this clonotype turned up many times. V usage is TRBV2 and J usage is TRBJ1-2; D gene ambiguous. This CDR3 spans 14 amino acids. Trimming stripped 6 bases from V and 2 bases from J, with 13 bases between. CDR1 is SNHLY and CDR2 is FYNNEI in the germline V gene. The CDR3 region is CASSLWTGNYGYTF. In nucleotides, the CDR3 is TGTGCCAGCAGCCTTTGGACGGGAAACTATGGCTACACCTTC.

This clonotype was counted between two and nine times. The chain has TRBV12-3 or TRBV12-4 and TRBJ2-7; 9 nucleotides align to TRBD2. V was pared by 5 bases and J by 1 base, with 3 bases of the junction left unmatched. The CDR3 covers 14 residues. DNA for the CDR3: TGTGCCAGCAGTCGACTAGCGGAGTCCTACGAGCAGTACTTC. Encoded protein: CASSRLAESYEQYF.

Regarding this clonotype: This likely comes from a read error, as the CDR3 has no conserved phenylalanine or tryptophan at its end. The V gene is TRBV7-9, the J gene TRBJ2-7; 9 nucleotides align to TRBD1. With V trimmed by 8 bases and J by 2 bases, 4 bases remained unmatched. The CDR3 runs 13 residues. In germline, CDR1 is SEHNR, CDR2 FQNEAQ (reference sequence). The CDR3 DNA reads TGTGCCAGCTCCGGGACAGGGACCTACGAGCAGTACTCC. This codes for CASSGTGTYEQYS.

The rearrangement uses TRBV7-3 and TRBJ1-1; unclear D gene. With 0 bases removed from V and 0 bases from J, the gap between germline ends came to 20 bases. The length of the CDR3 is 19 residues. Germline V gene sequence: CDR1 SGHTA, CDR2 FQGTGA. CDR3 loop: CASSLTPKASVSLNTEAFF. The CDR3 coding sequence is TGTGCCAGCAGCTTAACCCCGAAGGCATCGGTTTCTCTGAACACTGAAGCTTTCTTT.